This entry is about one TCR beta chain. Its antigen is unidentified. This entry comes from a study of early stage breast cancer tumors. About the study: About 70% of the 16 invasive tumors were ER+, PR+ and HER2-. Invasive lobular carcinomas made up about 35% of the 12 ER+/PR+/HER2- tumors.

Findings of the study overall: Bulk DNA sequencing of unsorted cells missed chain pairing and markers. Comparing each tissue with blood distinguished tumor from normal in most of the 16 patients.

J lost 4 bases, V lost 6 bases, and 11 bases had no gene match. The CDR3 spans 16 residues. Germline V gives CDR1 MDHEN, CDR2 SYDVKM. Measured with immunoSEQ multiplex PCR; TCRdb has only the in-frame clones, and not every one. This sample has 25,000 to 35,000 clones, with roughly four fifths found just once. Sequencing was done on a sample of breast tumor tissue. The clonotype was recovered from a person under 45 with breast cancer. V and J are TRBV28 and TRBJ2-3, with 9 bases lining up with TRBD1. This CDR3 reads CASRNPTGGSADTQYF. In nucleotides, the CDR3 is TGTGCCAGCAGGAACCCGACAGGGGGTTCGGCAGATACGCAGTATTTT.